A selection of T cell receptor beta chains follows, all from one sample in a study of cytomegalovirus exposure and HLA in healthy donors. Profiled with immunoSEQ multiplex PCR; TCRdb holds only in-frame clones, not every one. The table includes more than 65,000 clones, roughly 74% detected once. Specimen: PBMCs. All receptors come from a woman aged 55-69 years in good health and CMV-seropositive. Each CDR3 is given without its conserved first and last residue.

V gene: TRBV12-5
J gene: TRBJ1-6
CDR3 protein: ASGFRASSSYNSPLH

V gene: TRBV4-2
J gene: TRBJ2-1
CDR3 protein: ASSQVLRLAGAFTDEQF

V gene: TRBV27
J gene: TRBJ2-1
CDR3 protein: ASSLSAGVNEQF

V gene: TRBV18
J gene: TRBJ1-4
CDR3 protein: ASSPLIGGRREKLF

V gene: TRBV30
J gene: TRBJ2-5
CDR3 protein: AWDGAETQY

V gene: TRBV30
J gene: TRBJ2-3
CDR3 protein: AWSQLAGGPDTQY

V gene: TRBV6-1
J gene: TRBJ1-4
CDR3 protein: ASSPGGGGNEKLF

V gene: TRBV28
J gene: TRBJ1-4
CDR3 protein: ASSTRGLANEKLF

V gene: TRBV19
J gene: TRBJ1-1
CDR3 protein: ASSIRGSMNTEAF

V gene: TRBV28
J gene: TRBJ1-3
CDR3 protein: ASSRTLGNTIY